Below are 20 T cell receptor beta chains sequenced from a single sample in a study of cytomegalovirus exposure and HLA in healthy donors. The PCR had 60 Vbeta and 13 Jbeta primers. Assay used: immunoSEQ multiplex PCR; TCRdb lists only in-frame clones, some missing. The sample records about 180,000 clones, 77% being singletons. The sequencing input was PBMCs. These receptors originate from a man between 18 and 29 years old in good health and CMV-seronegative.

The rearrangement joins TRBV19 to TRBJ2-5; 7 nucleotides align to TRBD2. The length of the CDR3 is 15 residues. From germline, CDR1 is LNHDA and CDR2 SQIVND (reference sequence). V shed 5 bases and J 1 base; nucleotides not matched to a gene: 7. The CDR3 is CASSRGRGTQETQYF. CDR3 nucleotides: TGTGCCAGTAGTCGCGGGCGGGGGACCCAAGAGACCCAGTACTTC. Combining the CDR3 with reference TRBV19 and TRBJ2-5 gives the whole variable domain DGGITQSPKYLFRKEGQNVTLSCEQNLNHDAMYWYRQDPGQGLRLIYYSQIVNDFQKGDIAEGYSVSREKKESFPLTVTSAQKNPTAFYLCASSRGRGTQETQYFGPGTRLLVL.

The chain joins TRBV19 to TRBJ2-5, with 8 bases that match TRBD1. Losses at the gene ends were 6 bases for V and 4 bases for J; bases not matched to a gene: 10. This CDR3 has 15 residues. Germline CDR1 LNHDA, CDR2 SQIVND (reference sequence). This CDR3 is CASRRTGRYGETQYF. The DNA for the CDR3 is TGTGCCAGTAGGAGGACAGGGAGGTATGGAGAGACCCAGTACTTC.

V usage is TRBV30 and J usage is TRBJ1-1; no firm D call. Germline V gene lookup returns CDR1 GTSNPN and CDR2 SVGIG (reference sequence). Trimming shortened V by 2 bases and J by 5 bases, and 9 bases separated the two germline ends. The CDR3 consists of 12 residues. Here the CDR3 DNA reads TGTGCCTGGAGTAACGCTAGGACTGAAGCTTTCTTT. Translation gives CAWSNARTEAFF.

The chain combines TRBV7-2 with TRBJ1-2; TRBD1 matches 7 bases. J gave up 0 bases and V 4 bases, and 8 bases lay outside the gene matches. The CDR3 extends over 16 amino acids. CDR1 is SGHTA and CDR2 is FQGNSA in the germline V gene. CDR3 amino acids: CASSSFTGTANYGYTF. In DNA form, the CDR3 reads TGTGCCAGCAGCTCCTTTACCGGGACAGCTAACTATGGCTACACCTTC. The whole variable domain, filled in from reference TRBV7-2 and TRBJ1-2, reads GAGVSQSPSNKVTEKGKDVELRCDPISGHTALYWYRQSLGQGLEFLIYFQGNSAPDKSGLPSDRFSAERTGGSVSTLTIQRTQQEDSAVYLCASSSFTGTANYGYTFGSGTRLTVV.

The CDR3 protein is CASSVAWGRTYNEQFF. CDR3 sequence (DNA): TGTGCCAGCAGCGTAGCCTGGGGCCGGACCTACAATGAGCAGTTCTTC. The chain combines TRBV9 with TRBJ2-1, with D perhaps matching TRBD1 (5 bases). The CDR3 runs to 16 residues. CDR1 and CDR2 (germline): SGDLS, YYNGEE. Trimming shortened V by 0 bases and J by 2 bases, and 12 bases separated the two germline ends.

This clone appeared a single time. The chain carries TRBV19 and TRBJ1-3; 7 bases align to TRBD1. This CDR3 region has 16 residues. The germline V gene has CDR1 LNHDA and CDR2 SQIVND (reference sequence). J lost 3 bases, V lost 8 bases, and 13 bases had no gene match. CDR3 in DNA: TGTGCCAGTGGGAGGACAGGACCGACCGGTGGAAACACCATATATTTT. Encoded protein: CASGRTGPTGGNTIYF.

The chain couples TRBV7-3 to TRBJ2-1; maybe TRBD2 (6 bases). CDR3 length: 16 amino acids. CDR1 is SGHTA and CDR2 is FQGTGA in the germline V gene. V lost 2 bases to trimming and J lost 7 bases, with 18 bases between them. The CDR3 region is CASSLVSGAGGNEQFF. DNA for the CDR3: TGTGCCAGCAGCTTAGTTTCAGGCGCAGGAGGGAATGAGCAGTTCTTC.

V gene TRBV7-9 combines with J gene TRBJ2-1; 10 nucleotides align to TRBD1. Germline V gene data show CDR1 as SEHNR and CDR2 as FQNEAQ (reference sequence). After removal of 3 bases from V and 8 bases from J, the junction contained 7 bases not matched to a gene. This CDR3 region has 15 residues. The CDR3 loop is CASSFHRTGGDEQFF. The CDR3, as DNA: TGTGCCAGCAGCTTTCACCGGACAGGGGGAGATGAGCAGTTCTTC.

V and J are TRBV10-3 and TRBJ2-5; D is ambiguous. The CDR3 consists of 14 residues. CDR1 and CDR2 from the germline V gene are ENHRY and SYGVKD. The germline V and J ends were trimmed by 2 bases and 0 bases, with 7 bases remaining between them. The CDR3 DNA sequence: TGTGCCATCAGTGAGCCCCTCCACCAAGAGACCCAGTACTTC. Protein product: CAISEPLHQETQYF.

This clone was detected only once. This chain uses TRBV7-3 with TRBJ2-5; D not resolved. CDR1 is SGHTA and CDR2 is FQGTGA in the germline V gene. The V gene lost 0 bases and the J gene lost 1 base, with 9 bases spanning the gap. This CDR3 has 15 residues. The CDR3 protein is CASSLTGTVQETQYF. The CDR3 bases are TGTGCCAGCAGCTTAACGGGCACGGTCCAAGAGACCCAGTACTTC.

The chain couples TRBV7-6 to TRBJ2-2; D uncertain. V was shortened by 7 bases and J by 6 bases, with 21 bases between the two germline ends. The CDR3 has 16 amino acids. Germline lookup yields CDR1 SGHVS and CDR2 FNYEAQ. The CDR3: CASTRLRRSRPGELFF. The DNA for the CDR3 is TGTGCCAGCACCCGATTACGGCGGAGCCGACCCGGGGAGCTGTTTTTT.

V usage is TRBV6-1 and J usage is TRBJ2-1, with TRBD2 matching 11 bases. CDR1 is MNHNS and CDR2 is SASEGT in the germline V gene. The CDR3 is 15 residues long. The V gene end was trimmed by 4 bases and the J gene end by 8 bases; junction bases not matched to a gene: 7. The DNA of the CDR3 is TGTGCCAGCAGTGGCTTAGCGGGAGGGCATGATGAGCAGTTCTTC. Protein: CASSGLAGGHDEQFF.

This sequence joins TRBV30 and TRBJ2-2; D remains unclear. This CDR3 is built from 12 residues. Germline CDR1 GTSNPN, CDR2 SVGIG (reference sequence). Trimming pared 2 bases from V and 6 bases from J, leaving 7 bases between. CDR3 loop: CAWSKESGELFF. CDR3 bases: TGTGCCTGGAGTAAGGAGTCCGGGGAGCTGTTTTTT.

This clone was counted between two and nine times. The chain carries TRBV4-1 and TRBJ2-5; the match to TRBD2 covers 7 bases. The CDR3 consists of 17 residues. Germline V lookup: CDR1 MGHRA, CDR2 YSYEKL. V lost 1 base and J lost 5; bases outside the gene matches: 13. CDR3 in DNA: TGCGCCAGCAGCCAAGCCCCTGTTGGGAGGGCCTGGGAGACCCAGTACTTC. As protein: CASSQAPVGRAWETQYF.

The chain joins TRBV28 to TRBJ1-3; maybe TRBD1 (5 bases). Trimming stripped 7 bases from V and 2 bases from J, with 15 bases between. The length of the CDR3 is 15 residues. The germline gives CDR1 MDHEN, CDR2 SYDVKM. CDR3 coding DNA: TGTGCCAGCACCTCCCCCCGCAGGGCTGGAAACACCATATATTTT. Translation: CASTSPRRAGNTIYF. The variable domain in full, completed from reference TRBV28 and TRBJ1-3, reads DVKVTQSSRYLVKRTGEKVFLECVQDMDHENMFWYRQDPGLGLRLIYFSYDVKMKEKGDIPEGYSVSREKKERFSLILESASTNQTSMYLCASTSPRRAGNTIYFGEGSWLTVV.

Concerning this clone: Sequence at one end of the junction differs from germline and may be a read error. This chain joins TRBV30 and TRBJ2-2, with D perhaps matching TRBD2 (5 bases). CDR1 GTSNPN and CDR2 SVGIG come from the germline V gene (reference sequence). The CDR3 runs 14 residues. Here the CDR3 DNA reads TGTGCTCTACTCACCGGCCCCCAACACCGGGGAGCTGTTTTT. Its protein product is CALLTGPQHRGAVF.

The chain joins TRBV5-4 to TRBJ1-4, with 7 bases aligning to TRBD1. Germline CDR1 is SGHNT and CDR2 is YYREEE (reference sequence). V dropped 4 bases and J dropped 7; count of bases not matched to a gene: 7. The CDR3 loop spans 14 amino acids. In DNA form, the CDR3 reads TGTGCCAGCAGCGAATCAGGGGGGAGTGAAAAACTGTTTTTT. Its protein product is CASSESGGSEKLFF.

The chain links TRBV6-5 to TRBJ2-5; TRBD2 might be the D (6 bases). Germline V gene sequence: CDR1 MNHEY, CDR2 SVGAGI. The ends were cut back, 2 bases at V and 2 bases at J, with 12 bases in the middle. The CDR3 extends over 15 amino acids. CDR3 coding DNA: TGTGCCAGCAGTTACGGGGGACTGGCGCAAGAGACCCAGTACTTC. Protein product: CASSYGGLAQETQYF.

This rearrangement joins TRBV7-3 to TRBJ2-3; maybe TRBD2 (6 bases). The CDR3 loop spans 16 amino acids. Germline CDR1 and CDR2: SGHTA and FQGTGA. With 5 bases removed from V and 0 bases from J, the gap between germline ends came to 15 bases. The DNA of the CDR3 is TGTGCCAGCAGCCCAGGACTATCCGCAAGCACAGATACGCAGTATTTT. Protein product: CASSPGLSASTDTQYF. The complete variable domain, with remaining parts taken from reference TRBV7-3 and TRBJ2-3, reads GAGVSQTPSNKVTEKGKYVELRCDPISGHTALYWYRQSLGQGPEFLIYFQGTGAADDSGLPNDRFFAVRPEGSVSTLKIQRTERGDSAVYLCASSPGLSASTDTQYFGPGTRLTVL.

The chain links TRBV7-2 to TRBJ1-6; a possible D gene is TRBD1 (6 bases). This CDR3 is 17 amino acids long. Germline CDR1 reads SGHTA; CDR2 reads FQGNSA. V was cut by 5 bases and J by 0 bases, with 14 bases left in between. The CDR3 sequence: CASSPRQASSYNSPLHF. In DNA form, the CDR3 reads TGTGCCAGCAGCCCCCGACAGGCGAGCTCCTATAATTCACCCCTCCACTTT.